The rows below give T cell receptor beta chains drawn from one sample of a study of cytomegalovirus exposure and HLA in healthy donors. The table came from immunoSEQ multiplex PCR; TCRdb's copy has only in-frame clones and leaves some out. Here the sample table reports more than 200,000 clones. The sample consisted of PBMCs. The source of these receptors is a woman between 25 and 40 years old in good health and CMV-seropositive. Each CDR3 is given with its conserved first and last residue. A D gene is named only where the DNA matches it firmly.

>TRBV10-3|TRBD2|TRBJ2-7|13
CAIRTSGSYEQYF
TGTGCCATCAGGACTAGCGGGAGCTACGAGCAGTACTTC
>TRBV2|-|TRBJ2-5|14
CASSVETAQETQYF
TGTGCCAGCAGTGTCGAAACAGCCCAAGAGACCCAGTACTTC
>TRBV19|-|TRBJ2-2|16
CASSKVIGQNTGELFF
TGTGCCAGTAGTAAGGTGATTGGACAGAACACCGGGGAGCTGTTTTTT
>TRBV4-1|-|TRBJ1-6|15
CASSQYSGENSPLHF
TGCGCCAGCAGCCAGTACAGTGGGGAGAATTCACCCCTCCACTTT
>TRBV2|-|TRBJ1-5|14
CASSEAGRNQPQHF
TGTGCCAGCAGTGAAGCGGGCAGGAATCAGCCCCAGCATTTT
>TRBV30|TRBD2|TRBJ2-1|16
CAWSPLEREGRGEQFF
TGTGCCTGGAGCCCCCTGGAGCGGGAGGGCCGGGGTGAGCAGTTCTTC
>TRBV28|-|TRBJ1-1|16
CASSLTTSGARTEAFF
TGTGCCAGCAGCCTTACTACCTCAGGGGCACGGACTGAAGCTTTCTTT
>TRBV9|-|TRBJ2-7|18
CASSVVVRGGRETYEQYF
TGTGCCAGCAGCGTAGTAGTGAGGGGGGGCAGGGAGACCTACGAGCAGTACTTC
>TRBV28|TRBD1|TRBJ2-7|17
CASSLKMGQGSSYEQYF
TGTGCCAGCAGTTTAAAGATGGGACAGGGGAGCTCCTACGAGCAGTACTTC
>TRBV5-1|-|TRBJ1-1|14
CASSLAATGTEAFF
TGCGCCAGCAGCTTGGCTGCGACGGGGACTGAAGCTTTCTTT
>TRBV11-2|-|TRBJ2-3|16
CASSLLRLETPDTQYF
TGTGCCAGCAGCTTATTGAGACTAGAGACTCCAGATACGCAGTATTTT
>TRBV7-2|-|TRBJ2-2|15
CASSLRQGGTGELFF
TGTGCCAGCAGCTTAAGACAGGGAGGCACCGGGGAGCTGTTTTTT
>TRBV28|-|TRBJ2-7|11
CASSRERGQYF
TGTGCCAGCAGTAGGGAGCGCGGGCAGTACTTC
>TRBV10-1|TRBD2|TRBJ2-2|15
CASSEEGGSTGELFF
TGCGCCAGCAGTGAGGAGGGAGGGAGTACCGGGGAGCTGTTTTTT
>TRBV5-4|-|TRBJ2-5|14
CASSSGGRQETQYF
TGTGCCAGCAGCTCTGGCGGCCGGCAAGAGACCCAGTACTTC
>TRBV18|TRBD1|TRBJ2-2|15
CASSQTGENTGELFF
TGTGCCAGCTCGCAGACAGGGGAGAACACCGGGGAGCTGTTTTTT
>TRBV6-5|TRBD1|TRBJ2-7|15
CASSYFAGGAYEQYF
TGTGCCAGCAGTTACTTCGCAGGGGGAGCCTACGAGCAGTACTTC
>TRBV29-1|TRBD2|TRBJ2-1|18
CSVAGTSGGRLSYNEQFF
TGCAGCGTAGCCGGGACTAGCGGGGGCCGCCTATCCTACAATGAGCAGTTCTTC
>TRBV27|TRBD2|TRBJ2-3|16
CASSQRLAGLTDTQYF
TGTGCCAGCAGTCAACGACTAGCGGGGCTCACAGATACGCAGTATTTT
>TRBV5-1|-|TRBJ2-5|17
CASTPQFGERSLETQYF
TGCGCCAGCACCCCCCAATTCGGGGAAAGGAGCTTGGAGACCCAGTACTTC
>TRBV15|-|TRBJ2-3|16
CATSRSGRHRTDTQYF
TGTGCCACCAGCAGATCAGGGCGACACCGCACAGATACGCAGTATTTT
>TRBV6-1|-|TRBJ1-5|13
CASTAFSNQPQHF
TGTGCCAGCACAGCGTTTAGCAATCAGCCCCAGCATTTT
>TRBV27|TRBD1|TRBJ1-3|15
CASSADRGSGNTIYF
TGTGCCAGCAGTGCCGACAGGGGGTCTGGAAACACCATATATTTT
>TRBV5-1|-|TRBJ1-1|13
CASSPTGNTGAFF
TGCGCCAGCAGCCCGACGGGGAACACTGGAGCTTTCTTT
>TRBV9|-|TRBJ2-7|13
CASSRAGLYEQYF
TGTGCCAGCAGCAGGGCAGGGCTCTACGAGCAGTACTTC
>TRBV28|TRBD2|TRBJ2-5|16
CASSPPVREGLETQYF
TGTGCCAGCAGTCCCCCCGTAAGGGAGGGCCTCGAGACCCAGTACTTC
>TRBV19|TRBD2|TRBJ2-3|16
CASSMTSGLSTDTQYF
TGTGCCAGTAGTATGACTAGCGGCCTTAGCACAGATACGCAGTATTTT
>TRBV5-1|TRBD1|TRBJ1-5|16
CASSPGQEYSNQPQHF
TGCGCCAGCAGCCCGGGACAGGAGTATAGCAATCAGCCCCAGCATTTT
>TRBV5-4|TRBD1|TRBJ2-7|14
CASSGTGRAYEQYF
TGTGCCAGCAGCGGGACAGGGAGGGCCTACGAGCAGTACTTC
>TRBV6-5|TRBD1|TRBJ2-2|14
CASAGTARTGELFF
TGTGCCAGCGCCGGGACAGCCCGGACCGGGGAGCTGTTTTTT
>TRBV29-1|-|TRBJ2-6|12
CSVDTGANVLTF
TGCAGCGTTGACACTGGGGCCAACGTCCTGACTTTC
>TRBV27|-|TRBJ2-3|15
CASSLWGRSTDTQYF
TGTGCCAGCAGTTTATGGGGCAGAAGCACAGATACGCAGTATTTT
>TRBV6-1|TRBD2|TRBJ2-1|12
CASRGLVSEQFF
TGTGCCAGCCGTGGACTAGTGAGTGAGCAGTTCTTC
>TRBV7-2|-|TRBJ2-5|14
CASSSSGSQETQYF
TGTGCCAGCAGCTCCAGCGGGTCCCAAGAGACCCAGTACTTC
>TRBV6-5|TRBD1|TRBJ2-7|14
CASSSDRGPYEQYF
TGTGCCAGCAGCTCCGACAGGGGGCCCTACGAGCAGTACTTC
>TRBV5-8|-|TRBJ2-6|17
CASSLESGRSGANVLTF
TGTGCCAGCAGCTTGGAATCGGGTCGCTCTGGGGCCAACGTCCTGACTTTC
>TRBV6-5|-|TRBJ2-7|16
CASSSNPRGRTVEQYF
TGTGCCAGCAGTTCGAATCCGCGGGGACGTACGGTCGAGCAGTACTTC
>TRBV9|TRBD1|TRBJ2-3|15
CASSVGGRGTDTQYF
TGTGCCAGCAGCGTAGGCGGCAGGGGGACAGATACGCAGTATTTT
>TRBV30|TRBD2|TRBJ2-2|14
CAWRREKNTGELFF
TGTGCCTGGAGGCGGGAGAAGAACACCGGGGAGCTGTTTTTT
>TRBV6-6|TRBD2|TRBJ2-5|15
CASRKLAGGRETQYF
TGTGCCAGCAGGAAACTAGCGGGGGGCCGGGAGACCCAGTACTTC
>TRBV6-4|-|TRBJ2-1|12
CASSERGHEQFF
TGTGCCAGCAGTGAGCGAGGCCATGAGCAGTTCTTC
>TRBV5-4|TRBD2|TRBJ2-2|17
CASSSTLLATNTGELFF
TGTGCCAGCAGCTCGACCTTACTAGCGACTAACACCGGGGAGCTGTTTTTT
>TRBV7-2|TRBD1|TRBJ1-2|13
CASSPDRGPGYTF
TGTGCCAGCAGCCCAGACAGGGGACCCGGCTACACCTTC
>TRBV5-1|TRBD2|TRBJ2-3|17
CASSPGLAGPGADTQYF
TGCGCCAGCAGCCCCGGACTAGCGGGGCCCGGGGCAGATACGCAGTATTTT
>TRBV28|-|TRBJ2-7|13
CASHMTGSYEQYF
TGTGCCAGCCATATGACTGGATCATACGAGCAGTACTTC
>TRBV2|-|TRBJ1-2|13
CASSESGNYGYTF
TGTGCCAGCAGTGAATCCGGTAACTATGGCTACACCTTC
>TRBV18|TRBD1|TRBJ2-5|13
CASSPSRGETQYF
TGTGCCAGCTCACCTTCCAGGGGGGAGACCCAGTACTTC
>TRBV13|TRBD1|TRBJ1-4|13
CASSAGDREKLFF
TGTGCCAGCAGCGCCGGGGACAGAGAAAAACTGTTTTTT
>TRBV9|-|TRBJ1-5|14
CASSVAEGGQPQHF
TGTGCCAGCAGCGTAGCAGAAGGCGGTCAGCCCCAGCATTTT